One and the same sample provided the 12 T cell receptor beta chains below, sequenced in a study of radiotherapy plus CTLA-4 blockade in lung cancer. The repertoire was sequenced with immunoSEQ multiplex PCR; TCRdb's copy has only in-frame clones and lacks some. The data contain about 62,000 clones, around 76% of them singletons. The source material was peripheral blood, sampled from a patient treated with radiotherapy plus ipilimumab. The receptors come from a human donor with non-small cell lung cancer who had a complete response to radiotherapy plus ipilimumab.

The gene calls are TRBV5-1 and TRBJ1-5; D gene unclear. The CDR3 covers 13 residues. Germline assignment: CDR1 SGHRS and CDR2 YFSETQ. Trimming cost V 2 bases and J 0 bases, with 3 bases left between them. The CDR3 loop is CASSFSSNQPQHF. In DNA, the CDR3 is TGCGCCAGCAGCTTCTCTAGCAATCAGCCCCAGCATTTT.

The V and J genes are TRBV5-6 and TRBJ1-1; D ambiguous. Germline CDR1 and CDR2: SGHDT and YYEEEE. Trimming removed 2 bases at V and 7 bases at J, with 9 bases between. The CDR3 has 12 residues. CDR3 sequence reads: CASSLTSFEAFF. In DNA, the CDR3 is TGTGCCAGCAGCTTAACTTCCTTTGAAGCTTTCTTT.

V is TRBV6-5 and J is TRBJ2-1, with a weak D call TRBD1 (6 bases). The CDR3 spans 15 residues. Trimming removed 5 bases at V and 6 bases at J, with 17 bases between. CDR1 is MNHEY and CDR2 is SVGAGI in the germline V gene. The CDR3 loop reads CASSTGQPPSNEQFF. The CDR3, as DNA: TGTGCCAGCAGTACCGGACAGCCGCCTTCCAATGAGCAGTTCTTC.

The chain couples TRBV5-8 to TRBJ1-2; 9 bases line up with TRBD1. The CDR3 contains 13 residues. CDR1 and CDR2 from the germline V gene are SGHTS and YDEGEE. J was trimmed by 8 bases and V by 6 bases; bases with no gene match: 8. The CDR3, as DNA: TGTGCCAGCAACATACAGGGGGCGGGCGGCTACACCTTC. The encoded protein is CASNIQGAGGYTF. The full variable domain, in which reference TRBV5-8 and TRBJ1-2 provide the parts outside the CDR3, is EAGVTQSPTHLIKTRGQQATLRCSPISGHTSVYWYQQALGLGLQFLLWYDEGEERNRGNFPPRFSGRQFPNYSSELNVNALELEDSALYLCASNIQGAGGYTFGSGTRLTVV.

The CDR3, as DNA: TGCGCCAGCAGCTTGGGGGGAGGGAACTATGGCTACACCTTC. Translation gives CASSLGGGNYGYTF. The chain couples TRBV5-1 to TRBJ1-2; no clear D. Germline lookup yields CDR1 SGHRS and CDR2 YFSETQ. This CDR3 has 14 residues. V was trimmed by 0 bases and J by 2 bases, leaving 8 bases between them.

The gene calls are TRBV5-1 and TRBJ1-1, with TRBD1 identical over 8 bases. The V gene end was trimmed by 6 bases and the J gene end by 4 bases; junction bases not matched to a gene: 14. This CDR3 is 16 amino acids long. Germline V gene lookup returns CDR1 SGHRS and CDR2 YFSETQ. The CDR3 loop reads CASNPSPGQEGTEAFF. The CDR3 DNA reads TGCGCCAGCAACCCATCCCCGGGACAGGAAGGCACTGAAGCTTTCTTT.

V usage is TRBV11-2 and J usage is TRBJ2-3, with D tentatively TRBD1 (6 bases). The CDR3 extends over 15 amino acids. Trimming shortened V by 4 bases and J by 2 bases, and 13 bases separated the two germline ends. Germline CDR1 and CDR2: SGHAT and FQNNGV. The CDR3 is CASSSQGHPTDTQYF. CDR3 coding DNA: TGTGCCAGCAGCTCACAGGGCCACCCCACAGATACGCAGTATTTT.

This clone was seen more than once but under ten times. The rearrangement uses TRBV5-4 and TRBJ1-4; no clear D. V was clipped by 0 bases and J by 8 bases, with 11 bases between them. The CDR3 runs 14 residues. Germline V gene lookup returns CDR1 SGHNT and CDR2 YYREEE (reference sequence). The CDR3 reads CASSLAGVSEKLFF. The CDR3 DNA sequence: TGTGCCAGCAGCTTGGCCGGGGTTTCGGAAAAACTGTTTTTT.

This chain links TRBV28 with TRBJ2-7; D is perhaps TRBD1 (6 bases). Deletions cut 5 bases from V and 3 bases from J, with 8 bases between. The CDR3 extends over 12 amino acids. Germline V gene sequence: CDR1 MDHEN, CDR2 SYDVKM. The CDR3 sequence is CASSRQDYEQYF. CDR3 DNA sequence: TGTGCCAGCAGTCGACAGGACTACGAGCAGTACTTC.

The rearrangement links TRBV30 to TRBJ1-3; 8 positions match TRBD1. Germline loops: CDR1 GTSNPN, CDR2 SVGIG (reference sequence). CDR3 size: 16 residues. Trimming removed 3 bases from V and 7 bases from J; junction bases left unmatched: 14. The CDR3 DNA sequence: TGTGCCTGGAGCGTGCAGACAGGGGACTTGAGGAACACCATATATTTT. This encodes CAWSVQTGDLRNTIYF.

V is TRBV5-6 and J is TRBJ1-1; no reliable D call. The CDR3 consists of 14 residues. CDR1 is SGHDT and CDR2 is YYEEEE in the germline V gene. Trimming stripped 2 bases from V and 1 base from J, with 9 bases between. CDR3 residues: CASSFTTENTEAFF. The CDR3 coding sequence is TGTGCCAGCAGCTTTACTACTGAGAACACTGAAGCTTTCTTT.

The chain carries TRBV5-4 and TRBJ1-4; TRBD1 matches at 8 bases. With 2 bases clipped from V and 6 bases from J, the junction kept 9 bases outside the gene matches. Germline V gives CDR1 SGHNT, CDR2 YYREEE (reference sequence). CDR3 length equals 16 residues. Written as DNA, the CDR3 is TGTGCCAGCAGCTTTGGAGGACAGGGTGGGGATGAAAAACTGTTTTTT. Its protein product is CASSFGGQGGDEKLFF.